A selection of T cell receptor beta chains follows, all from one sample in a study of T cells expressing NK-cell markers. With the 5' RACE reads reprocessed, TCRdb shows one record per CDR3 protein and no DNA. The sample features roughly 150,000 distinct CDR3 sequences, with less than 20% in its top ten. The sequenced sample consisted of blood T cells: a sorted CD56 or NKG2C T cell subset, CD4+ or CD8+ T cells, or bulk PBMC T cells (not recorded which). Receptor source: a woman aged 18-70 years in good health. The CDR3 runs from the conserved cysteine through the conserved F or W.

12,TRBV20-1,TRBJ2-1,CSASDKTNEQFF
13,TRBV29-1,TRBJ2-5,CSVDFPGSKTQYF
14,TRBV5-1,TRBJ2-5,CASSLATLQETQYF
16,TRBV12-3/TRBV12-4,TRBJ2-5,CASSPRQGLAQETQYF
16,TRBV9,TRBJ2-3,CASSPRGTSRTDTQYF
14,TRBV24-1,TRBJ2-7,CATSDPGRAHEQYF
14,TRBV7-7,TRBJ2-2,CASSPRPNPGELFF
15,TRBV4-1,TRBJ1-5,CASSQEVGGYQPQHF
15,TRBV5-1,TRBJ2-2,CASSFRTGTPGELFF
14,TRBV27,TRBJ2-7,CASAGLAGNYEQYF
13,TRBV18,TRBJ2-7,CASSPSQDYEQYF
12,TRBV5-4,TRBJ1-5,CASSLRDQPQHF
15,TRBV7-6,TRBJ2-2,CASSFQGARTGELFF
12,TRBV7-7,TRBJ2-2,CASSPGYGELFF
15,TRBV14,TRBJ2-3,CASSFSGTSTDTQYF
14,TRBV24-1,TRBJ1-5,CATSDSTWLQPQHF
17,TRBV4-1,TRBJ2-3,CASSPRSRGEYTDTQYF
17,TRBV3-1,TRBJ2-1,CASSQVRAGGGHNEQFF
14,TRBV3-1,TRBJ1-2,CASSQRDRNYGYTF
14,TRBV7-2,TRBJ2-7,CASSTGLAFNEQYF
16,TRBV7-6,TRBJ2-7,CASSSDLAKGSYEQYF
13,TRBV7-8,TRBJ2-5,CASRLRDMETQYF
15,TRBV20-1,TRBJ1-5,CSARDRGRGNQPQHF
14,TRBV28,TRBJ1-5,CASSSTGSGQPQHF
14,TRBV12-3/TRBV12-4,TRBJ2-7,CASSPPSIAYEQYF
14,TRBV29-1,TRBJ2-4,CSVYRGGDKNIQYF
13,TRBV24-1,TRBJ2-2,CATTQGNTGELFF
13,TRBV12-3/TRBV12-4,TRBJ2-4,CASSSAGGPIQYF
15,TRBV5-1,TRBJ2-1,CASSHTSGKGNEQFF
14,TRBV3-1,TRBJ1-1,CASSQLLRNTEAFF
17,TRBV5-1,TRBJ2-7,CASSLLAGGPKSYEQYF
13,TRBV7-9,TRBJ2-5,CASSSDRVGTQYF
16,TRBV21-1,TRBJ1-5,CATNPSGTGGVQPQHF
12,TRBV14,TRBJ2-5,CASSRPQGAQYF
15,TRBV3-1,TRBJ2-5,CASSQDSTQQRAQYF
13,TRBV20-1,TRBJ2-7,CSAPRDGSYEQYF
15,TRBV7-3,TRBJ2-1,CASRKTGGSYNEQFF
13,TRBV14,TRBJ1-1,CASVVLMNTEAFF
17,TRBV5-1,TRBJ2-5,CASRAGTGNPLGETQYF
18,TRBV9,TRBJ2-1,CASSAGTSGRDSYNEQFF
14,TRBV7-9,TRBJ1-1,CASSTTGANTEAFF
14,TRBV20-1,TRBJ2-3,CSAGGRVSTDTQYF